The 31 T cell receptor beta chains below were found in one sample sequenced in a study of graft-versus-host responses after intestinal transplantation. Sequencing used immunoSEQ multiplex PCR; TCRdb keeps in-frame clones, though not all of them. The sample holds about 90,000 clones, 80% to 95% seen once. These TCRs' antigens remain unknown. The sample here was unstimulated CD8+ T cells sorted from spleen or lymph node cells, taken before transplant. The origin of the receptors is a human donor who was the organ donor for an intestinal transplant.

The rearrangement uses TRBV27 and TRBJ1-4; D gene ambiguous. Germline V gene sequence: CDR1 MNHEY, CDR2 SMNVEV (reference sequence). This CDR3 spans 14 amino acids. Between the trimmed V and J ends, which lost 6 bases and 2 bases, there was a span of 10 bases. CDR3 nucleotide sequence: TGTGCCAGCAGACGCGGTGGGACTAATGAAAAACTGTTTTTT. Residues: CASRRGGTNEKLFF.

The J gene is TRBJ2-7, the V gene TRBV28; D is uncertain. The CDR3 loop spans 14 amino acids. Germline assignment: CDR1 MDHEN and CDR2 SYDVKM. The V end lost 4 bases, the J end lost 0 bases, and 10 bases lay between the germline ends. The CDR3 sequence is CASSWVGYSYEQYF. CDR3 bases: TGTGCCAGCAGTTGGGTGGGCTACTCCTACGAGCAGTACTTC.

The chain is built from TRBV4-1 and TRBJ2-3; perhaps TRBD2 as D (5 bases). Trimming took off 4 bases at V and 0 bases at J, with 11 bases between the two ends. The germline V gene encodes CDR1 MGHRA and CDR2 YSYEKL. There are 15 residues in the CDR3. This CDR3 is CASSPFPGSTDTQYF. The CDR3 nucleotides are TGCGCCAGCAGCCCCTTTCCGGGAAGCACAGATACGCAGTATTTT.

V usage is TRBV19 and J usage is TRBJ1-1; 9 bases align to TRBD1. The CDR3 spans 14 residues. Per germline, CDR1 LNHDA and CDR2 SQIVND (reference sequence). V shed 7 bases, J shed 0 bases, and the junction held 3 bases outside the gene matches. The CDR3 bases are TGTGCCAGTACTACAGGGGGCTTGAACACTGAAGCTTTCTTT. The encoded protein is CASTTGGLNTEAFF.

This chain links TRBV7-3 with TRBJ1-2, with D unresolved. This CDR3 spans 13 amino acids. The V gene's germline CDR1 is SGHTA and CDR2 FQGTGA. V was trimmed by 2 bases and J by 4 bases, leaving 8 bases between them. In DNA, the CDR3 is TGTGCCAGCAGCTTAGTCGCGGGCTATGGCTACACCTTC. It encodes CASSLVAGYGYTF.

The chain links TRBV7-6 to TRBJ2-7, with 7 bases fitting TRBD1. Germline V gene lookup returns CDR1 SGHVS and CDR2 FNYEAQ. The CDR3 has 15 residues. Germline trimming cut 5 bases from V and 2 bases from J; bases unmatched to any gene: 9. The CDR3 sequence: CASSLLGGPAYEQYF. The CDR3 coding sequence is TGTGCCAGCAGCCTCTTAGGGGGCCCCGCCTACGAGCAGTACTTC.

The chain links TRBV4-1 to TRBJ2-5; 8 bases align to TRBD2. Germline CDR1 and CDR2: MGHRA and YSYEKL. There are 17 residues in the CDR3. J was trimmed by 7 bases and V by 1 base; bases with no gene match: 14. CDR3: CASSQVEERGLPRTQYF. In nucleotides, the CDR3 is TGCGCCAGCAGCCAAGTGGAGGAGCGGGGGCTCCCCAGGACCCAGTACTTC.

The chain has TRBV6-5 and TRBJ2-5, with 9 bases that match TRBD1. CDR1 and CDR2 (germline): MNHEY, SVGAGI. There are 14 residues in the CDR3. V trimming: 4 bases; J trimming: 1 base; junction bases outside the gene matches: 1. CDR3 residues: CASSSTGGQETQYF. The CDR3 bases are TGTGCCAGCAGTTCGACAGGGGGCCAAGAGACCCAGTACTTC.

The chain combines TRBV7-9 with TRBJ2-6; tentatively, D is TRBD1 (5 bases). The CDR3 covers 15 residues. Germline V lookup: CDR1 SEHNR, CDR2 FQNEAQ (reference sequence). V shed 3 bases and J shed 2 bases, with 8 bases lying between them. CDR3 loop: CASSLSGTGANVLTF. For the CDR3, the DNA is TGTGCCAGCAGCTTGTCAGGGACTGGGGCCAACGTCCTGACTTTC.

This sequence joins TRBV19 and TRBJ2-7; TRBD1 might be the D (5 bases). Deletions cut 5 bases from V and 4 bases from J, with 21 bases between. Germline CDR1 is LNHDA and CDR2 is SQIVND (reference sequence). There are 16 residues in the CDR3. The DNA of the CDR3 is TGTGCCAGTAGTCTGGATCAAGAGACAGCCAAATACGAGCAGTACTTC. Residues: CASSLDQETAKYEQYF.

V gene TRBV11-3 combines with J gene TRBJ2-1; 8 positions match TRBD1. Germline V gene sequence: CDR1 SGHNT, CDR2 YENEEA. This CDR3 comprises 15 residues. With V trimmed by 5 bases and J by 4 bases, 7 bases remained unmatched. The CDR3 region has the DNA TGTGCCAGCAGCCCCGACAGGGGCGCTTACAATGAGCAGTTCTTC. Protein product: CASSPDRGAYNEQFF. Based on the CDR3 plus reference TRBV11-3 and TRBJ2-1, the full variable domain is EAGVVQSPRYKIIEKKQPVAFWCNPISGHNTLYWYLQNLGQGPELLIRYENEEAVDDSQLPKDRFSAERLKGVDSTLKIQPAELGDSAVYLCASSPDRGAYNEQFFGPGTRLTVL.

The V call is TRBV27, the J call TRBJ2-7, with no clear D. V gave up 4 bases and J gave up 5 bases, with 12 bases separating them. Germline lookup yields CDR1 MNHEY and CDR2 SMNVEV (reference sequence). The CDR3 totals 13 residues. Written as DNA, the CDR3 is TGTGCCAGCAGTTCCGCGGTCATCCACGAGCAGTACTTC. Amino acids: CASSSAVIHEQYF.

The chain has TRBV19 and TRBJ1-3; D gene unclear. Trimming left V 5 bases short and J 4 bases short, with 6 bases between. Germline CDR1 LNHDA, CDR2 SQIVND (reference sequence). This CDR3 region has 12 residues. CDR3 sequence (DNA): TGTGCCAGTAGTCCCCGGGGAAACACCATATATTTT. Translated, it gives CASSPRGNTIYF.

This chain links TRBV5-1 with TRBJ1-6, with D possibly TRBD1 on 5 matching bases. The CDR3 is made up of 13 amino acids. CDR1 and CDR2 from the germline V gene are SGHRS and YFSETQ. The ends were cut back, 4 bases at V and 7 bases at J, with 9 bases in the middle. The CDR3 DNA reads TGCGCCAGCAGCCGCGACAGAAATTCACCCCTCCACTTT. Protein sequence: CASSRDRNSPLHF.

The V and J genes are TRBV6-1 and TRBJ1-6, with 9 bases fitting TRBD1. The CDR3 sequence is 17 residues long. Germline assignment: CDR1 MNHNS and CDR2 SASEGT. The ends lost 3 bases at V and 10 bases at J; junction bases unmatched: 13. CDR3 DNA: TGTGCCAGCAGTGATTACTACGGGACAGGGCCTGGGTCACCCCTCCACTTT. Translated: CASSDYYGTGPGSPLHF.

The chain combines TRBV9 with TRBJ2-3, with D perhaps TRBD2 (6 bases). The germline gives CDR1 SGDLS, CDR2 YYNGEE. V lost 3 bases to trimming and J lost 2 bases, with 19 bases between them. The CDR3 has 17 amino acids. The CDR3 DNA follows: TGTGCCAGCAGCGCTCAGAGGGGCGGGGTATTCACAGATACGCAGTATTTT. This codes for CASSAQRGGVFTDTQYF.

The chain links TRBV9 to TRBJ2-1, with 9 bases lining up with TRBD2. Germline V lookup: CDR1 SGDLS, CDR2 YYNGEE. Trimming took 0 bases from V and 7 from J; bases not matched to a gene: 5. The CDR3 is made up of 15 amino acids. CDR3 DNA: TGTGCCAGCAGCGTAGGGGGGAGCGGGAGGAATGAGCAGTTCTTC. The encoded protein is CASSVGGSGRNEQFF.

This clone was seen only a few times. The chain is built from TRBV6-5 and TRBJ1-4; TRBD1 agrees at 10 bases. Germline CDR1 and CDR2: MNHEY and SVGAGI. This CDR3 is 14 amino acids long. J gave up 8 bases and V 4 bases, and 4 bases lay outside the gene matches. As DNA, the CDR3 is TGTGCCAGCAGTTTTGACAGGGGGCGAGAAAAACTGTTTTTT. It is translated as CASSFDRGREKLFF.

The chain uses TRBV29-1 and TRBJ2-2; 9 bases are shared with TRBD1. Germline CDR1 reads SQVTM; CDR2 reads ANQGSEA. This CDR3 has 14 amino acids. Losses at the gene ends were 8 bases for V and 4 bases for J; bases not matched to a gene: 8. CDR3 loop: CSTRQGEVTGELFF. In nucleotides, the CDR3 is TGCAGCACTCGACAGGGGGAGGTCACCGGGGAGCTGTTTTTT.

The V call is TRBV27, the J call TRBJ1-2; D gene unclear. Trimming took 3 bases from V and 0 from J, leaving 8 bases between them. Germline V CDR1 and CDR2: MNHEY, SMNVEV (reference sequence). The CDR3 totals 14 residues. The CDR3 reads CASSFRGSNYGYTF. The CDR3 region has the DNA TGTGCCAGCAGTTTCCGAGGATCTAACTATGGCTACACCTTC.

The CDR3 coding sequence is TGTGCCAGCAGTCCTTCCTTACTAGACCGCGCCGAGCAGTACTTC. Translated, it gives CASSPSLLDRAEQYF. J is TRBJ2-7 and V is TRBV27; D is perhaps TRBD2 (5 bases). There are 15 residues in the CDR3. CDR1 is MNHEY, CDR2 SMNVEV, per germline (reference sequence). Trimming removed 5 bases from V and 6 bases from J, with 20 bases in between.

The V and J genes are TRBV2 and TRBJ2-3, with D possibly being TRBD2 (6 bases). The CDR3 runs to 15 residues. Looked up from germline, CDR1 is SNHLY and CDR2 is FYNNEI. Between the trimmed V and J ends, which lost 5 bases and 2 bases, there was a span of 14 bases. CDR3 nucleotides: TGTGCCAGCAGTTCGCCTCGGGACTCCACAGATACGCAGTATTTT. It specifies CASSSPRDSTDTQYF. Full variable domain (outside the CDR3, taken from reference TRBV2 and TRBJ2-3): EPEVTQTPSHQVTQMGQEVILRCVPISNHLYFYWYRQILGQKVEFLVSFYNNEISEKSEIFDDQFSVERPDGSNFTLKIRSTKLEDSAMYFCASSSPRDSTDTQYFGPGTRLTVL.

The CDR3 here is CASSPRGQNVYEQYF. The CDR3, as DNA: TGTGCCAGCAGCCCACGGGGACAAAATGTCTACGAGCAGTACTTC. The chain combines TRBV5-6 with TRBJ2-7, with D possibly matching TRBD1 (6 bases). CDR3 length: 15 residues. Germline V CDR1 and CDR2: SGHDT, YYEEEE. V dropped 4 bases and J dropped 3 bases, with 17 bases sitting between them. The variable domain in full, with the rest retrieved from reference TRBV5-6 and TRBJ2-7, is DAGVTQSPTHLIKTRGQQVTLRCSPKSGHDTVSWYQQALGQGPQFIFQYYEEEERQRGNFPDRFSGHQFPNYSSELNVNALLLGDSALYLCASSPRGQNVYEQYFGPGTRLTVT.

This rearrangement joins TRBV28 to TRBJ1-3, with TRBD1 as a possible D gene (6 bases). Germline V gene data show CDR1 as MDHEN and CDR2 as SYDVKM. V was pared by 3 bases and J by 7 bases, with 16 bases between. The CDR3 is 15 amino acids. The CDR3 nucleotides read TGTGCCAGCAGTTTCGGGGGGCGCATAGGTAACACCATATATTTT. Protein product: CASSFGGRIGNTIYF.

V usage is TRBV27 and J usage is TRBJ2-5, with 7 bases fitting TRBD2. Germline V gene sequence: CDR1 MNHEY, CDR2 SMNVEV (reference sequence). This CDR3 contains 16 residues. With V trimmed by 5 bases and J by 1 base, 10 bases remained unmatched. CDR3 in DNA: TGTGCCAGCAGTACCTCCCTAGCGGTCCTCCAAGAGACCCAGTACTTC. The encoded protein is CASSTSLAVLQETQYF.

The CDR3 protein is CAWSVTGNTIYF. In DNA, the CDR3 is TGTGCCTGGAGTGTGACCGGGAACACCATATATTTT. The rearrangement joins TRBV30 to TRBJ1-3; D gene ambiguous. In germline, CDR1 is GTSNPN, CDR2 SVGIG (reference sequence). The CDR3 covers 12 residues. V lost 0 bases and J 7 bases, leaving 7 bases between the germline ends.

The rearrangement links TRBV4-1 to TRBJ2-7, with unresolved D. The CDR3 spans 13 residues. V was pared by 1 base and J by 7 bases, with 11 bases between. In germline, CDR1 is MGHRA, CDR2 YSYEKL. The CDR3 nucleotides are TGCGCCAGCAGCCAAGCCGCCCCCGGGGAGCAGTACTTC. Its protein product is CASSQAAPGEQYF.

The V call is TRBV18, the J call TRBJ2-7; D unresolved. The CDR3 runs to 11 residues. Germline lookup yields CDR1 KGHSH and CDR2 LQKENI. The V and J ends lost 5 bases and 4 bases respectively, with 6 bases between them. The CDR3: CASSATYEQYF. CDR3 sequence (DNA): TGTGCCAGCTCAGCCACATACGAGCAGTACTTC. The whole variable domain, remainder taken from reference TRBV18 and TRBJ2-7, is NAGVMQNPRHLVRRRGQEARLRCSPMKGHSHVYWYRQLPEEGLKFMVYLQKENIIDESGMPKERFSAEFPKEGPSILRIQQVVRGDSAAYFCASSATYEQYFGPGTRLTVT.

The V call is TRBV2, the J call TRBJ2-2; D is possibly TRBD1 (5 bases). The CDR3 has 17 residues. From germline, CDR1 is SNHLY and CDR2 FYNNEI. V was shortened by 1 base and J by 0 bases, with 12 bases between the two germline ends. CDR3 sequence reads: CASSEGRQGSNTGELFF. The CDR3 nucleotides are TGTGCCAGCAGTGAAGGTCGGCAGGGCTCGAACACCGGGGAGCTGTTTTTT.

The J gene is TRBJ2-5, the V gene TRBV28, with D perhaps TRBD1 (5 bases). This CDR3 comprises 14 residues. V was shortened by 7 bases and J by 3 bases, with 15 bases between the two germline ends. The germline CDR1 and CDR2 sequences are MDHEN and SYDVKM. CDR3 nucleotides: TGTGCCAGCACCCACAGGAGCAGCAAAGAGACCCAGTACTTC. As protein: CASTHRSSKETQYF.

The V and J genes are TRBV7-9 and TRBJ1-2; maybe TRBD1 (5 bases). Germline V gene lookup returns CDR1 SEHNR and CDR2 FQNEAQ (reference sequence). The CDR3 length is 13 residues. Deletions cut 5 bases from V and 1 base from J, with 8 bases between. CDR3 DNA: TGTGCCAGCAGCGGGACTCATAACTATGGCTACACCTTC. Amino acid sequence: CASSGTHNYGYTF.